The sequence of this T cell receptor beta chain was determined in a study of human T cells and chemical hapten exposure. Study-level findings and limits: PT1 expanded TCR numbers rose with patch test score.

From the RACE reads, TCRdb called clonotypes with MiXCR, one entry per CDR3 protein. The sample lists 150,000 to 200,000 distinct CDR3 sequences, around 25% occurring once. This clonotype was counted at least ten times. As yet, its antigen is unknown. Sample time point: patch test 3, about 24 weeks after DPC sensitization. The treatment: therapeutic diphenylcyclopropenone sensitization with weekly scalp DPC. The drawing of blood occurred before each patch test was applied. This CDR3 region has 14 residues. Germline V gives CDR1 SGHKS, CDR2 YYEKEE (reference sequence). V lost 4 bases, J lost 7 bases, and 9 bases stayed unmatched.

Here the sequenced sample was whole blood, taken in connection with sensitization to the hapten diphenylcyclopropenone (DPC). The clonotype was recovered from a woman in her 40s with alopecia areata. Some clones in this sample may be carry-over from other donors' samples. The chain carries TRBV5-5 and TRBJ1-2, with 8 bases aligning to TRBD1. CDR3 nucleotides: TGTGCCAGCAGCACCCTAACAGGGGGAGGTGGCTACACCTTC. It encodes CASSTLTGGGGYTF.